This T cell receptor beta chain derives from a study of regulatory T cells in long-lasting Graves disease. J lost 9 bases, V lost 2 bases, and 7 bases had no gene match. Germline lookup yields CDR1 GTSNPN and CDR2 SVGIG (reference sequence). CDR3 length: 15 residues. Assembly of TCR beta libraries relied on iRepertoire HTBI primers together with Arm-PCR of CDR3 regions. TCRdb reanalysed the multiplex PCR reads using MiXCR and keeps one entry per CDR3 protein. The sample has 500,000 or so distinct CDR3 sequences; 13% to 15% are singletons. The time point was: newly diagnosed GD, antithyroid drugs for less than 3 months. With RNA extracted from PBMCs as input, the TCR library was made. These data were likewise used in another study, on T cells in Graves' hyperthyroidism and ophthalmopathy.

Material: peripheral blood mononuclear cells (PBMCs), obtained at new diagnosis, from a patient treated with antithyroid drugs. The receptor was derived from a woman between 45 and 65 years old with Graves disease. This chain links TRBV30 with TRBJ2-1; TRBD2 matches 13 bases. This CDR3 is CAWSRWTSGSREQFF. The DNA for the CDR3 is TGTGCCTGGAGTCGTTGGACTAGCGGGAGCCGTGAGCAGTTCTTC.